One T cell receptor beta chain is described in this entry. This sample stems from a study of blood T cell repertoires in COVID-19. Turning to the study itself: Collection of acute and convalescent COVID-19 samples took place in the United States, Italy and Spain.

Authors' processing steps: Reference gene primer amplification in the assay estimated nucleated cell counts. Sequenced by immunoSEQ multiplex PCR; TCRdb stores in-frame clones only, minus some. The D gene and trimming were derived from the DNA, and the V and J assignments and clone size from that table. The sample holds 25,000 to 30,000 clones, under 85% seen once. The clonotype comes from a woman older than 75 with acute or convalescent COVID-19. Sequencing input: peripheral blood.

The DNA for the CDR3 is TGCAGTCCCTATCCTTCTCGGCCCCAGCATTTT. Translation gives CSPYPSRPQHF. The J gene is TRBJ1-5, the V gene TRBV20-1; D gene ambiguous. Trimming pared 8 bases from V and 9 bases from J, leaving 14 bases between. The CDR3 extends over 11 amino acids. The germline gives CDR1 DFQATT, CDR2 SNEGSKA (reference sequence).